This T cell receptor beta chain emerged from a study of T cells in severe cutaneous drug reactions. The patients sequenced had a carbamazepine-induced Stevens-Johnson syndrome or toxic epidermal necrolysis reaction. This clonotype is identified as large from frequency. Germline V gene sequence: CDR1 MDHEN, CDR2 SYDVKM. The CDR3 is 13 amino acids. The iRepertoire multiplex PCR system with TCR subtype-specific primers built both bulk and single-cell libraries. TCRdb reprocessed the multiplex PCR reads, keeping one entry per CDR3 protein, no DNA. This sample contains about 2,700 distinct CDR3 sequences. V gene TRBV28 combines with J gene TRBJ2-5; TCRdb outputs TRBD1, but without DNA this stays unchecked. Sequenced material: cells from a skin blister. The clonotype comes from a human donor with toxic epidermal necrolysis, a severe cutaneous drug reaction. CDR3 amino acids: CASSLAPQETQFF.